This paragraph covers one T cell receptor beta chain sequence. CDR1 is SGHAT and CDR2 is FQNNGV in the germline V gene. V shed 4 bases and J 4 bases; nucleotides not matched to a gene: 10. The CDR3 length is 17 residues. TCRdb's copy holds only in-frame clones and misses some; the assay was immunoSEQ multiplex PCR. The profile shows more than 35,000 clones, around nine tenths of them singletons. The data were taken from a study of T cell changes during pregnancy in multiple sclerosis. The clonotype was recovered from a female donor in good health, enrolled as a control in a pregnancy study. This sample comprised CD4+ T cells from peripheral blood mononuclear cells, obtained in the third trimester of pregnancy. The chain combines TRBV11-2 with TRBJ2-1, with TRBD2 matching over 10 bases. Written as DNA, the CDR3 is TGTGCCAGCAGCTACGGTCGGCTAGCGGGGGTTTACAATGAGCAGTTCTTC. Its translation: CASSYGRLAGVYNEQFF.